One sample yielded the 30 T cell receptor beta chains listed below, sequenced in a study of T cell responses to AZD1222 COVID-19 vaccine. Generated by immunoSEQ multiplex PCR, the TCRdb table keeps only in-frame clones and is missing some. The sample shows 90,000 to 95,000 clones, over 75% of them seen only once. Here the sequenced sample was peripheral blood, taken on day 0 of AZD1222 vaccination. These receptors were obtained from an adult in good health.

The chain recombines TRBV19 with TRBJ1-5; no definite D call. The CDR3 runs to 14 residues. Germline lookup yields CDR1 LNHDA and CDR2 SQIVND (reference sequence). The V gene lost 5 bases and the J gene lost 1 base, with 9 bases spanning the gap. The CDR3 spells CASSEGLSNQPQHF. The CDR3, as DNA: TGTGCCAGTAGTGAGGGTTTGAGCAATCAGCCCCAGCATTTT. The variable domain in full, with the rest retrieved from reference TRBV19 and TRBJ1-5, is DGGITQSPKYLFRKEGQNVTLSCEQNLNHDAMYWYRQDPGQGLRLIYYSQIVNDFQKGDIAEGYSVSREKKESFPLTVTSAQKNPTAFYLCASSEGLSNQPQHFGDGTRLSIL.

The chain uses TRBV7-2 and TRBJ1-1; no clear D gene. This CDR3 has 15 residues. Trimming pared 0 bases from V and 0 bases from J, leaving 8 bases between. CDR1 is SGHTA and CDR2 is FQGNSA in the germline V gene. The CDR3 DNA is TGTGCCAGCAGCTTAGCACGGGTCATGAACACTGAAGCTTTCTTT. Translating it yields CASSLARVMNTEAFF.

The table lists this clone with a count of one. The gene calls are TRBV7-8 and TRBJ2-2, with 7 bases aligning to TRBD2. The CDR3 consists of 16 residues. In germline, CDR1 is SGHVS, CDR2 FQNEAQ. With V trimmed by 5 bases and J by 1 base, 7 bases remained unmatched. The CDR3 sequence is CASSKRGGQNTGELFF. CDR3 DNA: TGTGCCAGCAGCAAAAGGGGAGGGCAGAACACCGGGGAGCTGTTTTTT.

The chain carries TRBV24-1 and TRBJ2-3, with D possibly called TRBD1 or TRBD2 (5 bases each). V dropped 4 bases and J dropped 0 bases, with 16 bases sitting between them. From germline, CDR1 is KGHDR and CDR2 SFDVKD. This CDR3 has 17 amino acids. CDR3 coding DNA: TGTGCCACCAGTGAATTACCGGGACCGGGAAGCACAGATACGCAGTATTTT. Encoded protein: CATSELPGPGSTDTQYF.

This chain uses TRBV7-9 with TRBJ2-5; D possibly uses TRBD1 or TRBD2 (5 bases each). V was clipped by 5 bases and J by 1 base, with 11 bases between them. The CDR3 contains 14 residues. Germline V gene sequence: CDR1 SEHNR, CDR2 FQNEAQ (reference sequence). CDR3 bases: TGTGCCAGCAGCCCTTTTGGGACCCAAGAGACCCAGTACTTC. This translates into CASSPFGTQETQYF.

This clone was detected a few times. The chain joins TRBV24-1 to TRBJ2-1, with 9 bases identical to TRBD1. The CDR3 has 18 residues. Trimming removed 4 bases from V and 5 bases from J; junction bases left unmatched: 14. The germline V gene encodes CDR1 KGHDR and CDR2 SFDVKD. The CDR3 region has the DNA TGTGCCACCAGTGACCCTAAAAGTCCGGGACAGGGCAACAATGAGCAGTTCTTC. Amino acid sequence: CATSDPKSPGQGNNEQFF.

This chain connects TRBV5-1 to TRBJ1-1; the match to TRBD1 covers 7 bases. The ends lost 4 bases at V and 5 bases at J; junction bases unmatched: 8. CDR3 length: 14 residues. Germline values: CDR1 SGHRS, CDR2 YFSETQ. The CDR3 is CASSQGTVPTEAFF. The CDR3 nucleotides read TGCGCCAGCAGCCAGGGGACAGTACCAACTGAAGCTTTCTTT.

The chain recombines TRBV9 with TRBJ1-1; no clear D gene. The CDR3 extends over 13 amino acids. With 3 bases removed from V and 8 bases from J, the gap between germline ends came to 14 bases. CDR1 is SGDLS and CDR2 is YYNGEE in the germline V gene. The DNA for the CDR3 is TGTGCCAGCAGCGCGCGCCTGGGCGGCGAAGCTTTCTTT. Amino acids: CASSARLGGEAFF.

The rearrangement uses TRBV7-2 and TRBJ2-7, with 8 bases lining up with TRBD1. From germline, CDR1 is SGHTA and CDR2 FQGNSA. Germline trimming cut 4 bases from V and 0 bases from J; bases unmatched to any gene: 5. The length of the CDR3 is 15 residues. CDR3 region: CASSSRQGSSYEQYF. CDR3 coding DNA: TGTGCCAGCAGCTCACGACAGGGGAGCTCCTACGAGCAGTACTTC.

The rearrangement joins TRBV9 to TRBJ1-2, with 7 bases that match TRBD1. V trimming: 1 base; J trimming: 0 bases; junction bases outside the gene matches: 9. This CDR3 comprises 17 residues. Germline V CDR1 and CDR2: SGDLS, YYNGEE. CDR3 bases: TGTGCCAGCAGCGTATACCTAGGGACAGTTTCTAACTATGGCTACACCTTC. Amino acids: CASSVYLGTVSNYGYTF.

The CDR3 sequence is CASSPSREETQYF. The CDR3 DNA sequence: TGTGCCAGCTCACCAAGCAGAGAAGAGACCCAGTACTTC. The V gene is TRBV18, the J gene TRBJ2-5, with D uncertain. This CDR3 comprises 13 residues. Trimming cost V 2 bases and J 3 bases, with 7 bases left between them. Germline CDR1 reads KGHSH; CDR2 reads LQKENI.

V and J are TRBV28 and TRBJ2-5; D gene unclear. The germline V gene has CDR1 MDHEN and CDR2 SYDVKM. The CDR3 is 12 residues long. The ends were cut back, 6 bases at V and 0 bases at J, with 5 bases in the middle. The CDR3 reads CASRKYQETQYF. CDR3 coding DNA: TGTGCCAGCAGGAAGTACCAAGAGACCCAGTACTTC.

DNA for the CDR3: TGTGCCAGCAGCCCGACTGATTGGAATCAGCCCCAGCATTTT. This translates into CASSPTDWNQPQHF. The chain couples TRBV6-5 to TRBJ1-5, with D unclear. This CDR3 is built from 14 residues. Trimming removed 6 bases from V and 4 bases from J, with 13 bases in between. Germline V CDR1 and CDR2: MNHEY, SVGAGI.

The chain couples TRBV5-4 to TRBJ2-1; TRBD2 agrees at 9 bases. This CDR3 is built from 17 residues. The V gene's germline CDR1 is SGHNT and CDR2 YYREEE (reference sequence). Trimming cost V 0 bases and J 8 bases; bases outside gene matches: 12. CDR3 coding DNA: TGTGCCAGCAGCTTGGCCGGGGTAGCGGGGGCACGGGATGAGCAGTTCTTC. It encodes CASSLAGVAGARDEQFF.

V is TRBV3-1 (or the pseudogene TRBV3-2) and J is TRBJ1-1, with no clear D. V was pared by 1 base and J by 10 bases, with 10 bases between. The CDR3 loop spans 12 amino acids. CDR1 LGHDT and CDR2 YNNKEL come from the germline V gene (reference sequence). CDR3 sequence reads: CASSQGVDGAFF. CDR3 nucleotides: TGTGCCAGCAGCCAAGGGGTCGACGGAGCTTTCTTT.

This clone was counted a single time. The V gene is TRBV6-5, the J gene TRBJ1-2; 7 bases are a match to TRBD1. The CDR3 has 13 amino acids. CDR1 is MNHEY, CDR2 SVGAGI, per germline. Trimming took 7 bases from V and 4 from J; bases not matched to a gene: 6. The CDR3 coding sequence is TGTGCCAGCACCCCGACAGGGATCTATGGCTACACCTTC. As protein: CASTPTGIYGYTF.

The chain uses TRBV13 and TRBJ1-1; D remains ambiguous. The V gene's germline CDR1 is PRHDT and CDR2 FYEKMQ (reference sequence). CDR3 size: 14 residues. V lost 5 bases and J 4 bases, leaving 14 bases between the germline ends. The DNA for the CDR3 is TGTGCCAGCAGCCCCCGTTCCAAGGCCACTGAAGCTTTCTTT. Translation gives CASSPRSKATEAFF. Full variable domain (rest looked up from reference TRBV13 and TRBJ1-1): AAGVIQSPRHLIKEKRETATLKCYPIPRHDTVYWYQQGPGQDPQFLISFYEKMQSDKGSIPDRFSAQQFSDYHSELNMSSLELGDSALYFCASSPRSKATEAFFGQGTRLTVV.

The J gene is TRBJ2-7, the V gene TRBV6-2 or TRBV6-3, with TRBD2 as a possible D gene (6 bases). CDR3 length: 16 residues. Germline V gives CDR1 MNHEY, CDR2 SVGEGT. The V end lost 7 bases, the J end lost 3 bases, and 22 bases lay between the germline ends. CDR3 sequence: CASTPRGLTLYYEQYF. CDR3 DNA: TGTGCCAGCACCCCCCGGGGGTTGACACTTTACTACGAGCAGTACTTC.

The chain uses TRBV4-3 and TRBJ1-2, with D tentatively TRBD1 (5 bases). The CDR3 has 16 amino acids. V was trimmed by 1 base and J by 5 bases, leaving 17 bases between them. Germline CDR1 and CDR2: LGHNA and YSLEER. For the CDR3, the DNA is TGCGCCAGCAGCCAAGCTCTTGGGGGGACCAATTATGGCTACACCTTC. Amino acid sequence: CASSQALGGTNYGYTF.

The chain is built from TRBV29-1 and TRBJ1-1; no definite D call. The CDR3 totals 13 residues. Germline V gives CDR1 SQVTM, CDR2 ANQGSEA. V was clipped by 3 bases and J by 1 base, with 9 bases between them. This CDR3 reads CSVDWATNTEAFF. In nucleotides, the CDR3 is TGCAGCGTTGATTGGGCAACGAACACTGAAGCTTTCTTT.

The chain employs TRBV4-3 and TRBJ2-7; D could derive from TRBD1 or TRBD2 (5 bases each). Germline loops: CDR1 LGHNA, CDR2 YSLEER. The CDR3 runs 17 residues. V lost 0 bases and J lost 3, with 18 bases in between. The CDR3 spells CASSQDLTRDGFYEQYF. The CDR3 bases are TGCGCCAGCAGCCAAGACCTAACCAGGGACGGCTTCTACGAGCAGTACTTC.

This clone has a single count. The V and J genes are TRBV24-1 and TRBJ2-5; possible D gene TRBD1, 6 bases. Germline V CDR1 and CDR2: KGHDR, SFDVKD. Trimming stripped 6 bases from V and 5 bases from J, with 9 bases between. This CDR3 has 12 residues. CDR3 coding DNA: TGTGCCACCAGTTGGACAGACGAGACCCAGTACTTC. Protein sequence: CATSWTDETQYF.

The V call is TRBV7-2, the J call TRBJ1-5; 8 bases match TRBD1. CDR3 size: 12 residues. Germline V CDR1 and CDR2: SGHTA, FQGNSA. V was pared by 5 bases and J by 7 bases, with 1 base of the junction left unmatched. The CDR3 is CASSDRGQPQHF. The CDR3 DNA sequence: TGTGCCAGCAGCGACAGGGGACAGCCCCAGCATTTT.

The chain couples TRBV9 to TRBJ1-2; 8 bases fit TRBD1. Looked up from germline, CDR1 is SGDLS and CDR2 is YYNGEE. V dropped 2 bases and J dropped 2; count of bases not matched to a gene: 8. The CDR3 runs to 16 residues. The CDR3 nucleotides are TGTGCCAGCAGCGTTAGGTCGGGACAGGCGAACTATGGCTACACCTTC. It is translated as CASSVRSGQANYGYTF. Complete variable domain (other parts from reference TRBV9 and TRBJ1-2): DSGVTQTPKHLITATGQRVTLRCSPRSGDLSVYWYQQSLDQGLQFLIQYYNGEERAKGNILERFSAQQFPDLHSELNLSSLELGDSALYFCASSVRSGQANYGYTFGSGTRLTVV.

This chain links TRBV3-1 (or the pseudogene TRBV3-2) with TRBJ2-2; a weak D match, TRBD1 (6 bases). The CDR3 loop spans 14 amino acids. V lost 4 bases to trimming and J lost 5 bases, with 11 bases between them. Germline lookup yields CDR1 LGHDT and CDR2 YNNKEL (reference sequence). The CDR3 nucleotides are TGTGCCAGCAGCCTAGGGACAACGACCGGGGAGCTGTTTTTT. Protein sequence: CASSLGTTTGELFF.

This sequence joins TRBV6-5 and TRBJ1-2; possible D gene TRBD1, 5 bases. The ends were cut back, 4 bases at V and 4 bases at J, with 16 bases in the middle. Germline values: CDR1 MNHEY, CDR2 SVGAGI. The CDR3 extends over 15 amino acids. The DNA of the CDR3 is TGTGCCAGCAGTTCCCGGAGGGGAGGCGGCTATGGCTACACCTTC. This encodes CASSSRRGGGYGYTF.

This chain links TRBV15 with TRBJ1-1, with D unclear. Trimming left V 0 bases short and J 4 bases short, with 12 bases between. There are 15 residues in the CDR3. In germline, CDR1 is LNHNV, CDR2 YYDKDF (reference sequence). The CDR3 here is CATSREPPVGTEAFF. The CDR3 coding sequence is TGTGCCACCAGCAGAGAGCCCCCCGTCGGCACTGAAGCTTTCTTT.

A few counts support this clone. V and J are TRBV12-3 or TRBV12-4 and TRBJ2-7; D uncertain. This CDR3 region has 12 residues. V was cut by 3 bases and J by 6 bases, with 9 bases left in between. The CDR3, as DNA: TGTGCCAGCAGTTTTCTCGGCGGCGAGCAGTACTTC. This codes for CASSFLGGEQYF.

J is TRBJ2-2 and V is TRBV19; TRBD1 agrees at 12 bases. This CDR3 is built from 16 residues. V lost 5 bases and J lost 7; bases outside the gene matches: 8. In germline, CDR1 is LNHDA, CDR2 SQIVND (reference sequence). The CDR3 bases are TGTGCCAGTAGTCAACCGGGACAGGGGGCGGACGGGGAGCTGTTTTTT. Protein: CASSQPGQGADGELFF.

This rearrangement joins TRBV25-1 to TRBJ2-7, with 11 bases fitting TRBD1. CDR1 and CDR2 from the germline V gene are MGHDK and SYGVNS. Trimming removed 6 bases from V and 5 bases from J; junction bases left unmatched: 6. CDR3 length: 14 amino acids. The DNA of the CDR3 is TGTGCCAGCAGCCTTTGGGACAGGGGGGACGAGCAGTACTTC. Encoded protein: CASSLWDRGDEQYF.